Below are 30 T cell receptor beta chains sequenced from a single sample in a study of T cell responses to AZD1222 COVID-19 vaccine. Some clones are missing from TCRdb's copy, which holds only in-frame ones; the method was immunoSEQ multiplex PCR. Here the sample spans 150,000 to 200,000 clones, around nine tenths being singletons. The material was peripheral blood, obtained 28 days after the second AZD1222 dose. The receptors shown here come from an adult who received the AZD1222 COVID-19 vaccine.

The chain uses TRBV7-2 and TRBJ2-3; D possibly corresponds to TRBD1 (6 bases). Germline CDR1 and CDR2: SGHTA and FQGNSA. This CDR3 contains 16 residues. V was trimmed by 1 base and J by 0 bases, leaving 11 bases between them. The chain's CDR3 is CASSLGTGRSTDTQYF. As DNA, the CDR3 is TGTGCCAGCAGCTTAGGTACAGGGCGGAGCACAGATACGCAGTATTTT.

V gene TRBV5-6 combines with J gene TRBJ2-1, with D perhaps matching TRBD2 (6 bases). The CDR3 is 16 residues long. Germline lookup yields CDR1 SGHDT and CDR2 YYEEEE. V lost 4 bases and J 0 bases, leaving 14 bases between the germline ends. CDR3 DNA: TGTGCCAGCAGCCCCGTGGGCGGGGACTCCTACAATGAGCAGTTCTTC. Its translation is CASSPVGGDSYNEQFF. The full variable domain, completed using reference TRBV5-6 and TRBJ2-1, is DAGVTQSPTHLIKTRGQQVTLRCSPKSGHDTVSWYQQALGQGPQFIFQYYEEEERQRGNFPDRFSGHQFPNYSSELNVNALLLGDSALYLCASSPVGGDSYNEQFFGPGTRLTVL.

The rearrangement uses TRBV5-6 and TRBJ2-1; 9 bases agree with TRBD1. This CDR3 is built from 15 residues. Germline V gives CDR1 SGHDT, CDR2 YYEEEE. Unmatched junction bases numbered 2, after V lost 4 bases and J lost 0 bases. CDR3 residues: CASSQDRGSYNEQFF. The CDR3 coding sequence is TGTGCCAGCAGCCAGGACAGGGGCTCCTACAATGAGCAGTTCTTC. The full variable domain, its missing parts supplied by reference TRBV5-6 and TRBJ2-1, is DAGVTQSPTHLIKTRGQQVTLRCSPKSGHDTVSWYQQALGQGPQFIFQYYEEEERQRGNFPDRFSGHQFPNYSSELNVNALLLGDSALYLCASSQDRGSYNEQFFGPGTRLTVL.

This chain links TRBV5-1 with TRBJ2-7; tentative D call: TRBD2 (5 bases). Germline V lookup: CDR1 SGHRS, CDR2 YFSETQ. Trimming stripped 9 bases from V and 4 bases from J, with 14 bases between. The CDR3 contains 12 residues. CDR3 residues: CATDTRRYEQYF. DNA of the CDR3: TGCGCCACCGATACACGGAGGTACGAGCAGTACTTC. Based on the CDR3 plus reference TRBV5-1 and TRBJ2-7, the full variable domain is KAGVTQTPRYLIKTRGQQVTLSCSPISGHRSVSWYQQTPGQGLQFLFEYFSETQRNKGNFPGRFSGRQFSNSRSEMNVSTLELGDSALYLCATDTRRYEQYFGPGTRLTVT.

CDR3 in DNA: TGTGCCAGCACCCTGAAGGGGCCGAGGGATGATGGCTACACCTTC. Translated: CASTLKGPRDDGYTF. The chain links TRBV6-5 to TRBJ1-2; TRBD1 is a possible D gene (5 bases). The CDR3 is made up of 15 amino acids. Germline-derived CDR1 and CDR2 are MNHEY and SVGAGI. The V and J ends lost 7 bases and 6 bases respectively, with 21 bases between them.

The chain is built from TRBV19 and TRBJ2-2, with unresolved D. This CDR3 region has 13 residues. Per germline, CDR1 LNHDA and CDR2 SQIVND (reference sequence). Trimming took 2 bases from V and 5 from J, leaving 6 bases between them. Here the CDR3 DNA reads TGTGCCAGTAGTATAATTGCAACCGGGGAGCTGTTTTTT. As protein: CASSIIATGELFF.

V usage is TRBV5-6 and J usage is TRBJ1-2, with D possibly TRBD1 on 5 matching bases. The germline CDR1 and CDR2 sequences are SGHDT and YYEEEE. V shed 3 bases and J shed 1 base, with 16 bases lying between them. The CDR3 loop spans 16 amino acids. The CDR3 here is CASSSRGTANNYGYTF. The CDR3 bases are TGTGCCAGCAGCTCGAGGGGCACTGCCAATAACTATGGCTACACCTTC.

The chain joins TRBV19 to TRBJ1-1; D unclear. V was cut by 3 bases and J by 4 bases, with 9 bases left in between. CDR3 length equals 13 residues. Germline V gene sequence: CDR1 LNHDA, CDR2 SQIVND (reference sequence). The CDR3 nucleotides read TGTGCCAGTAGTATGAGACGTAGCACTGAAGCTTTCTTT. Its translation is CASSMRRSTEAFF.

The rearrangement uses TRBV7-9 and TRBJ2-2; tentative D call: TRBD2 (5 bases). The length of the CDR3 is 16 residues. The V gene lost 5 bases and the J gene lost 10 bases, with 23 bases spanning the gap. The germline CDR1 and CDR2 sequences are SEHNR and FQNEAQ (reference sequence). The CDR3 is CASSNFRELGSLELFF. The CDR3 nucleotides are TGTGCCAGCAGCAACTTCCGGGAACTGGGAAGTTTGGAGCTGTTTTTT.

CDR3 nucleotide sequence: TGTGCCAGCAGCCCTACTGCGGGTAGCAATCAGCCCCAGCATTTT. Its protein product is CASSPTAGSNQPQHF. V is TRBV7-6 and J is TRBJ1-5; D gene unclear. Germline lookup yields CDR1 SGHVS and CDR2 FNYEAQ. The CDR3 is 15 residues long. The ends were cut back, 5 bases at V and 0 bases at J, with 11 bases in the middle.

V gene TRBV9 combines with J gene TRBJ1-5; the D gene is possibly TRBD1 (6 bases). V lost 0 bases and J 0 bases, leaving 7 bases between the germline ends. The CDR3 length is 15 residues. CDR1 is SGDLS, CDR2 YYNGEE, per germline. The CDR3 loop is CASSVAGDSNQPQHF. The CDR3 DNA is TGTGCCAGCAGCGTAGCAGGGGATAGCAATCAGCCCCAGCATTTT.

The chain recombines TRBV6-6 with TRBJ1-6; D is perhaps TRBD1 (5 bases). The CDR3 runs to 15 residues. The germline V gene has CDR1 MNHNY and CDR2 SVGAGI (reference sequence). V was cut by 8 bases and J by 7 bases, with 18 bases left in between. The CDR3 sequence: CASRLGQGGNSPLHF. The CDR3 nucleotides read TGTGCCAGCCGCTTGGGGCAGGGTGGGAATTCACCCCTCCACTTT.

V is TRBV12-3 or TRBV12-4 and J is TRBJ1-5; D ambiguous. V was pared by 8 bases and J by 2 bases, with 10 bases between. CDR3 length: 13 amino acids. The CDR3 DNA follows: TGTGCCAGCTCCCGGCAGGGCAATCAGCCCCAGCATTTT. Translated, it gives CASSRQGNQPQHF.

The rearrangement links TRBV11-3 to TRBJ2-1; D ambiguous. The V end lost 4 bases, the J end lost 0 bases, and 10 bases lay between the germline ends. The CDR3 covers 15 residues. CDR1 is SGHNT and CDR2 is YENEEA in the germline V gene. The CDR3 DNA is TGTGCCAGCAGCTCTAGGTGGGGCTCCTACAATGAGCAGTTCTTC. Translating it yields CASSSRWGSYNEQFF.

This rearrangement joins TRBV27 to TRBJ1-5; tentatively, D is TRBD1 (6 bases). Germline CDR1 is MNHEY and CDR2 is SMNVEV (reference sequence). The CDR3 runs 17 residues. Trimming shortened V by 4 bases and J by 7 bases, and 23 bases separated the two germline ends. The CDR3 nucleotides are TGTGCCAGCAGTTCAGCAGGGGAAGGGTTCTGGACGCAGCCCCAGCATTTT. This translates into CASSSAGEGFWTQPQHF.

The gene calls are TRBV28 and TRBJ1-1; D remains unclear. The CDR3 is made up of 15 amino acids. Trimming shortened V by 2 bases and J by 0 bases, and 10 bases separated the two germline ends. Germline CDR1 and CDR2: MDHEN and SYDVKM. The CDR3 is CASSLRGRMNTEAFF. For the CDR3, the DNA is TGTGCCAGCAGTTTAAGAGGTCGGATGAACACTGAAGCTTTCTTT. Filled out from reference TRBV28 and TRBJ1-1, the complete variable domain reads DVKVTQSSRYLVKRTGEKVFLECVQDMDHENMFWYRQDPGLGLRLIYFSYDVKMKEKGDIPEGYSVSREKKERFSLILESASTNQTSMYLCASSLRGRMNTEAFFGQGTRLTVV.

This clone occurred once. J is TRBJ1-1 and V is TRBV2; a weak D match, TRBD1 (5 bases). Germline CDR1 SNHLY, CDR2 FYNNEI. V was clipped by 4 bases and J by 0 bases, with 9 bases between them. The CDR3 extends over 14 amino acids. The CDR3 loop is CASSGDGMNTEAFF. DNA for the CDR3: TGTGCCAGCAGTGGGGACGGGATGAACACTGAAGCTTTCTTT.

This chain connects TRBV2 to TRBJ2-5, with D perhaps assigned TRBD1 or TRBD2 (5 bases each). CDR1 SNHLY and CDR2 FYNNEI come from the germline V gene. CDR3 length equals 9 residues. Trimming removed 9 bases at V and 7 bases at J, with 6 bases between. The CDR3 spells CASGGTQYF. CDR3 DNA sequence: TGTGCCAGTGGGGGGACCCAGTACTTC.

V and J are TRBV3-1 (or the pseudogene TRBV3-2) and TRBJ1-1, with D tentatively TRBD1 (5 bases). V was pared by 2 bases and J by 4 bases, with 11 bases between. This CDR3 spans 14 amino acids. From germline, CDR1 is LGHDT and CDR2 YNNKEL (reference sequence). CDR3 bases: TGTGCCAGCAGCCAAATCAGGGTGGGCACTGAAGCTTTCTTT. Translating gives CASSQIRVGTEAFF.

This clone was recorded only once. Other nucleotide sequences from this sample produce the same CDR3. The rearrangement links TRBV5-1 to TRBJ1-5, with TRBD1 identical over 7 bases. CDR3 length equals 15 residues. V was clipped by 2 bases and J by 2 bases; unmatched bases: 4. Germline CDR1 and CDR2: SGHRS and YFSETQ. The CDR3 here is CASSLGDRGNQPQHF. The CDR3 DNA sequence: TGCGCCAGCAGCTTAGGGGACAGAGGCAATCAGCCCCAGCATTTT.

The chain carries TRBV19 and TRBJ1-5; 8 bases map to TRBD1. CDR3 length equals 16 residues. CDR1 is LNHDA and CDR2 is SQIVND in the germline V gene (reference sequence). Losses at the gene ends were 11 bases for V and 9 bases for J; bases not matched to a gene: 21. CDR3 DNA sequence: TGTGCCGAAATACAGCCCGGGACAGGTGATAAGGGGCCCCAGCATTTT. Its protein product is CAEIQPGTGDKGPQHF.

CDR3 sequence reads: CASSPTGTPWDEQFF. The CDR3 DNA reads TGTGCCAGCAGCCCTACCGGGACTCCATGGGATGAGCAGTTCTTC. V usage is TRBV11-1 and J usage is TRBJ2-1; possible D gene TRBD2, 6 bases. This CDR3 region has 15 residues. The ends were cut back, 5 bases at V and 8 bases at J, with 19 bases in the middle. From germline, CDR1 is SGHAT and CDR2 FQDESV (reference sequence).

The chain has TRBV7-2 and TRBJ2-1; the D gene is possibly TRBD2 (6 bases). V shed 0 bases and J shed 0 bases, with 9 bases lying between them. CDR3 length: 16 amino acids. Germline V lookup: CDR1 SGHTA, CDR2 FQGNSA. CDR3 sequence reads: CASSLASGPSYNEQFF. Written as DNA, the CDR3 is TGTGCCAGCAGCTTAGCAAGCGGGCCCTCCTACAATGAGCAGTTCTTC.

The chain recombines TRBV11-2 with TRBJ1-6, with unresolved D. This CDR3 contains 14 residues. V dropped 5 bases and J dropped 6 bases, with 11 bases sitting between them. In germline, CDR1 is SGHAT, CDR2 FQNNGV. This chain's CDR3 is CASSPGGLNSPLHF. The CDR3, as DNA: TGTGCCAGCAGCCCCGGCGGGCTTAATTCACCCCTCCACTTT.

This clone was counted only a few times. The rearrangement uses TRBV4-3 and TRBJ2-1, with D hard to call. CDR1 is LGHNA, CDR2 YSLEER, per germline. The CDR3 has 15 residues. The V end was cut by 0 bases, the J end by 4 bases, with 10 bases between. The CDR3 sequence: CASSQDKDPYNEQFF. CDR3 nucleotide sequence: TGCGCCAGCAGCCAAGATAAAGACCCTTACAATGAGCAGTTCTTC.

The chain links TRBV18 to TRBJ2-7; D uncertain. The CDR3 spans 14 residues. Trimming pared 4 bases from V and 5 bases from J, leaving 15 bases between. Germline V gives CDR1 KGHSH, CDR2 LQKENI. The CDR3 nucleotides read TGTGCCAGCTCACATTACGACCTAGGCGACGAGCAGTACTTC. It is translated as CASSHYDLGDEQYF.

The chain has TRBV6-5 and TRBJ1-2; D not resolved. V lost 0 bases and J 2 bases, leaving 7 bases between the germline ends. This CDR3 comprises 14 residues. Germline assignment: CDR1 MNHEY and CDR2 SVGAGI. CDR3 in amino acids: CASSYSATNYGYTF. The DNA for the CDR3 is TGTGCCAGCAGTTACTCGGCGACCAACTATGGCTACACCTTC.

A single count supports this clone. V usage is TRBV4-3 and J usage is TRBJ2-1; D ambiguous. The germline V gene has CDR1 LGHNA and CDR2 YSLEER. V dropped 1 base and J dropped 5 bases, with 12 bases sitting between them. CDR3 length equals 15 residues. As DNA, the CDR3 is TGCGCCAGCAGCCAAGGGGCGGACCAACACAATGAGCAGTTCTTC. Translation: CASSQGADQHNEQFF.

This sequence joins TRBV27 and TRBJ2-7, with D possibly TRBD1 on 6 matching bases. This CDR3 is 17 amino acids long. Trimming removed 5 bases from V and 3 bases from J, with 23 bases in between. Germline lookup yields CDR1 MNHEY and CDR2 SMNVEV (reference sequence). CDR3 sequence: CASSGGWVKGQVYEQYF. The DNA for the CDR3 is TGTGCCAGCAGTGGGGGCTGGGTTAAGGGTCAGGTCTACGAGCAGTACTTC.

This clone has a handful of counts. The rearrangement joins TRBV6-5 to TRBJ1-5; D is unclear. CDR1 and CDR2 (germline): MNHEY, SVGAGI. The CDR3 has 15 residues. V lost 3 bases and J 1 base, leaving 10 bases between the germline ends. This CDR3 reads CASSYNEESNQPQHF. DNA of the CDR3: TGTGCCAGCAGTTATAACGAGGAGAGCAATCAGCCCCAGCATTTT.